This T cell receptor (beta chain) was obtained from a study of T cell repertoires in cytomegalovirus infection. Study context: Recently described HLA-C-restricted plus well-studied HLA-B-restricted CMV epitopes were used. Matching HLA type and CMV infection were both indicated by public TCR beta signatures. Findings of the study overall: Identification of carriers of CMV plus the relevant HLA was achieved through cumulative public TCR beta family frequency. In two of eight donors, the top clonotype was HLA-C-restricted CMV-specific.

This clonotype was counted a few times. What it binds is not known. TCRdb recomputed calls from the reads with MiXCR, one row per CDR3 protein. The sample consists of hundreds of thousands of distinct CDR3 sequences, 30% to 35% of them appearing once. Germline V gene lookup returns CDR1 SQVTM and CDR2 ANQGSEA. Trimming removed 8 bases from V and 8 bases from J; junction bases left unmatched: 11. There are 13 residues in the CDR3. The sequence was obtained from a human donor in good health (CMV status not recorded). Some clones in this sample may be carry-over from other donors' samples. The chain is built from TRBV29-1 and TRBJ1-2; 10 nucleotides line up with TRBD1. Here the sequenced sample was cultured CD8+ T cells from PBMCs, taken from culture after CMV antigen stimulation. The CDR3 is CSLTRQGAPGYTF. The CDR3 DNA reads TGCAGCCTCACGAGACAGGGGGCGCCCGGCTACACCTTC.